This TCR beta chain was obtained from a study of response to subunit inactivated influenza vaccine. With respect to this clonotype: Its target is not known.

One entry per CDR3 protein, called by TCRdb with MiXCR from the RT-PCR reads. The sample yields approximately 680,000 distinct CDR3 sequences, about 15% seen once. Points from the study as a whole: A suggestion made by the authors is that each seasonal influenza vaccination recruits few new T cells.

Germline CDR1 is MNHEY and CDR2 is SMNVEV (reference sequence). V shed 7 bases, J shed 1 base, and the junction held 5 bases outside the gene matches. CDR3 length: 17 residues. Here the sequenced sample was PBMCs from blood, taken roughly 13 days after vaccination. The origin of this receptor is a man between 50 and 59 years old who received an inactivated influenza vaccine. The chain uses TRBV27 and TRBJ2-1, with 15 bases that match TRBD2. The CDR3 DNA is TGTGCCAGCAACCGGGGACTAGCGGGAGGATCCTACAATGAGCAGTTCTTC. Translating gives CASNRGLAGGSYNEQFF.